These 29 T cell receptor beta chains were all obtained from the same sample, sequenced in a study of cytomegalovirus exposure and HLA in healthy donors. Only in-frame clones appear in the TCRdb table, and some are missing; sequencing was by immunoSEQ multiplex PCR. Among 200,000 to 250,000 clones listed, 87% were seen once. Sequenced: PBMCs. These receptors all stem from a woman younger than 30 in good health and CMV-seropositive.

The chain joins TRBV11-2 to TRBJ2-5, with TRBD1 identical over 8 bases. Trimming cost V 1 base and J 4 bases; bases outside gene matches: 5. This CDR3 contains 15 residues. The germline V gene has CDR1 SGHAT and CDR2 FQNNGV. DNA for the CDR3: TGTGCCAGCAGCTTAGTGGGAACAGGGGGAGAGACCCAGTACTTC. It is translated as CASSLVGTGGETQYF.

The chain combines TRBV5-1 with TRBJ2-1; 7 bases line up with TRBD2. Per the germline V gene, CDR1 is SGHRS and CDR2 is YFSETQ. J gave up 3 bases and V 0 bases, and 9 bases lay outside the gene matches. The CDR3 contains 17 residues. The CDR3 spells CASSLALGGDIYNEQFF. In DNA form, the CDR3 reads TGCGCCAGCAGCTTGGCCTTGGGGGGGGATATCTACAATGAGCAGTTCTTC.

The CDR3 protein is CASSLASGGREKLFF. CDR3 nucleotides: TGTGCCAGCAGTTTAGCCTCAGGGGGCAGAGAAAAACTGTTTTTT. This chain joins TRBV28 and TRBJ1-4, with TRBD1 identical over 8 bases. The CDR3 spans 15 residues. Germline values: CDR1 MDHEN, CDR2 SYDVKM. V shed 2 bases and J 8 bases; nucleotides not matched to a gene: 7.

The genes are TRBV30 and TRBJ1-3; 7 bases map to TRBD1. This CDR3 is built from 14 residues. From germline, CDR1 is GTSNPN and CDR2 SVGIG (reference sequence). With 1 base clipped from V and 0 bases from J, the junction kept 0 bases outside the gene matches. CDR3 sequence: CAWSAGGSGNTIYF. Here the CDR3 DNA reads TGTGCCTGGAGTGCAGGGGGCTCTGGAAACACCATATATTTT.

The chain joins TRBV28 to TRBJ1-1; D is uncertain. Trimming pared 3 bases from V and 0 bases from J, leaving 8 bases between. Germline V gene data show CDR1 as MDHEN and CDR2 as SYDVKM. The CDR3 loop spans 14 amino acids. The CDR3 DNA is TGTGCCAGCAGTTTGGCGGGCATGAACACTGAAGCTTTCTTT. Encoded protein: CASSLAGMNTEAFF. The full variable domain, with the rest looked up from reference TRBV28 and TRBJ1-1, is DVKVTQSSRYLVKRTGEKVFLECVQDMDHENMFWYRQDPGLGLRLIYFSYDVKMKEKGDIPEGYSVSREKKERFSLILESASTNQTSMYLCASSLAGMNTEAFFGQGTRLTVV.

This chain's CDR3 is CAWSITYEQYF. The CDR3 nucleotides read TGTGCCTGGAGTATCACCTACGAGCAGTACTTC. V gene TRBV30 combines with J gene TRBJ2-7; D is ambiguous. The V gene's germline CDR1 is GTSNPN and CDR2 SVGIG (reference sequence). The V and J ends lost 2 bases and 2 bases respectively, with 4 bases between them. This CDR3 has 11 amino acids.

This chain links TRBV28 with TRBJ2-1; TRBD1 matches 8 bases. Losses at the gene ends were 10 bases for V and 15 bases for J; bases not matched to a gene: 11. The CDR3 spans 11 residues. Germline loops: CDR1 MDHEN, CDR2 SYDVKM. As DNA, the CDR3 is TGTGCCACCCACCACGGACAGGGTGCGTTCTTC. Amino acids: CATHHGQGAFF.

The chain is built from TRBV5-1 and TRBJ2-6; 10 nucleotides match TRBD2. The CDR3 spans 19 residues. CDR1 is SGHRS, CDR2 YFSETQ, per germline. The J segment lost 1 base and the V segment lost 0 bases, leaving 7 bases of the junction unmatched. The CDR3 nucleotides are TGCGCCAGCAGCTTGGCCGGGCTAGCGGGAGTGTCTGGGGCCAACGTCCTGACTTTC. Protein sequence: CASSLAGLAGVSGANVLTF.

The chain combines TRBV28 with TRBJ2-7; TRBD1 matches at 9 bases. J was trimmed by 3 bases and V by 5 bases; bases with no gene match: 8. The CDR3 runs 15 residues. Germline V lookup: CDR1 MDHEN, CDR2 SYDVKM. CDR3 nucleotides: TGTGCCAGCAGTCCTGACAGGGGGGCCTTCTACGAGCAGTACTTC. Translating gives CASSPDRGAFYEQYF.

V gene TRBV19 combines with J gene TRBJ2-1; tentatively, D is TRBD2 (6 bases). The germline V and J ends were trimmed by 5 bases and 6 bases, with 29 bases remaining between them. This CDR3 has 19 amino acids. Germline values: CDR1 LNHDA, CDR2 SQIVND (reference sequence). In nucleotides, the CDR3 is TGTGCCAGTAGTCGCTCCCTGCTAGGGGACTTTGGGGCCACCAATGAGCAGTTCTTC. It is translated as CASSRSLLGDFGATNEQFF.

The rearrangement links TRBV28 to TRBJ2-7; TRBD2 agrees at 9 bases. The CDR3 is 18 amino acids. V shed 7 bases, J shed 8 bases, and the junction held 24 bases outside the gene matches. Germline V gene sequence: CDR1 MDHEN, CDR2 SYDVKM. CDR3 bases: TGTGCCAGCACGTCCGGCGCGATTGGGGCGGCGGGAGGGAATAAGCAGTACTTC. Translation: CASTSGAIGAAGGNKQYF.

V and J are TRBV6-6 and TRBJ2-1; the D gene is possibly TRBD1 (7 bases). The CDR3 runs 15 residues. The V end was cut by 7 bases, the J end by 4 bases, with 17 bases between. Germline CDR1 MNHNY, CDR2 SVGAGI (reference sequence). The CDR3 coding sequence is TGTGCCAGCATCGGTGCAGGGGGGAAATACAATGAGCAGTTCTTC. It translates to CASIGAGGKYNEQFF.

This sequence joins TRBV6-1 and TRBJ1-2; D is perhaps TRBD1 (6 bases). Germline V gene sequence: CDR1 MNHNS, CDR2 SASEGT. The length of the CDR3 is 12 residues. With 7 bases removed from V and 8 bases from J, the gap between germline ends came to 14 bases. CDR3 sequence (DNA): TGTGCCAGCACCTCCGGTGGGGGCGGCTACACCTTC. Translated: CASTSGGGGYTF.

The J gene is TRBJ2-5, the V gene TRBV6-5; 7 nucleotides agree with TRBD1. Germline loops: CDR1 MNHEY, CDR2 SVGAGI. Unmatched junction bases numbered 14, after V lost 4 bases and J lost 6 bases. The CDR3 spans 16 residues. This CDR3 reads CASSSPAPTGVKTQYF. For the CDR3, the DNA is TGTGCCAGCAGTTCTCCCGCCCCTACAGGGGTCAAGACCCAGTACTTC.

The V call is TRBV11-2, the J call TRBJ2-1, with 7 bases fitting TRBD2. This CDR3 has 15 residues. CDR1 and CDR2 (germline): SGHAT, FQNNGV. V lost 7 bases and J lost 0; bases outside the gene matches: 6. The CDR3 loop is CASTPSGSSYNEQFF. DNA of the CDR3: TGTGCCAGCACCCCTAGCGGAAGCTCCTACAATGAGCAGTTCTTC.

The rearrangement links TRBV2 to TRBJ1-2; 8 bases align to TRBD1. Looked up from germline, CDR1 is SNHLY and CDR2 is FYNNEI. This CDR3 is built from 16 residues. V gave up 6 bases and J gave up 5 bases; unmatched junction bases: 14. The CDR3 is CASRTTGTGRYYGYTF. The CDR3 DNA reads as TGTGCCAGCAGGACAACCGGGACAGGTCGATATTATGGCTACACCTTC.

This clone was found once. The V and J genes are TRBV7-2 and TRBJ2-1; 10 bases align to TRBD2. From germline, CDR1 is SGHTA and CDR2 FQGNSA. The CDR3 runs 16 residues. V lost 0 bases, J lost 9 bases, and 8 bases stayed unmatched. Here the CDR3 DNA reads TGTGCCAGCAGCTTAGCTAGCGGGAGGATCTTAAGTGAGCAGTTCTTC. As protein: CASSLASGRILSEQFF. Full variable domain (rest looked up from reference TRBV7-2 and TRBJ2-1): GAGVSQSPSNKVTEKGKDVELRCDPISGHTALYWYRQSLGQGLEFLIYFQGNSAPDKSGLPSDRFSAERTGGSVSTLTIQRTQQEDSAVYLCASSLASGRILSEQFFGPGTRLTVL.

The V gene is TRBV4-1, the J gene TRBJ2-7, with D perhaps matching TRBD2 (6 bases). The CDR3 consists of 15 residues. Germline values: CDR1 MGHRA, CDR2 YSYEKL. Trimming stripped 3 bases from V and 5 bases from J, with 17 bases between. In DNA, the CDR3 is TGCGCCAGCAGCCACGAGACTAGTTACAAGAACGAGCAGTACTTC. Translated, it gives CASSHETSYKNEQYF.

Of note for this clone: Different DNA sequences within this sample yield the same CDR3. The J gene is TRBJ1-1, the V gene TRBV5-1, with a possible D match to TRBD1 (6 bases). Germline CDR1 and CDR2: SGHRS and YFSETQ. The CDR3 loop spans 14 amino acids. Deletions cut 3 bases from V and 0 bases from J, with 9 bases between. This CDR3 is CASSWGQMNTEAFF. CDR3 DNA sequence: TGCGCCAGCAGCTGGGGACAAATGAACACTGAAGCTTTCTTT. The variable domain in full, with the rest retrieved from reference TRBV5-1 and TRBJ1-1, is KAGVTQTPRYLIKTRGQQVTLSCSPISGHRSVSWYQQTPGQGLQFLFEYFSETQRNKGNFPGRFSGRQFSNSRSEMNVSTLELGDSALYLCASSWGQMNTEAFFGQGTRLTVV.

The chain is built from TRBV29-1 and TRBJ2-1, with a weak D call TRBD1 (6 bases). Germline V gives CDR1 SQVTM, CDR2 ANQGSEA. The CDR3 extends over 13 amino acids. With 6 bases removed from V and 10 bases from J, the gap between germline ends came to 19 bases. This CDR3 reads CSVERQASLEQFF. DNA of the CDR3: TGCAGCGTGGAACGACAGGCTAGCTTAGAGCAGTTCTTC.

This chain joins TRBV27 and TRBJ1-2, with D perhaps matching TRBD1 (5 bases). The germline gives CDR1 MNHEY, CDR2 SMNVEV (reference sequence). V gave up 3 bases and J gave up 8 bases, with 13 bases separating them. This CDR3 is 13 amino acids long. DNA for the CDR3: TGTGCCAGCAGTTTCATGCCAGGGATCGGCTACACCTTC. It codes for CASSFMPGIGYTF.

V is TRBV29-1 and J is TRBJ2-1, with D maybe TRBD1 (5 bases). Germline V gene lookup returns CDR1 SQVTM and CDR2 ANQGSEA. The V and J ends lost 7 bases and 4 bases respectively, with 14 bases between them. This CDR3 comprises 13 residues. This CDR3 is CSAETARYNEQFF. The CDR3 DNA sequence: TGCAGCGCAGAGACAGCTAGGTACAATGAGCAGTTCTTC.

V usage is TRBV14 and J usage is TRBJ1-1, with TRBD1 as a possible D gene (6 bases). Trimming took off 3 bases at V and 4 bases at J, with 12 bases between the two ends. CDR1 and CDR2 (germline): SGHDN, FVKESK. This CDR3 region has 14 residues. The CDR3 coding sequence is TGTGCCAGCAGCCAGACACAGGGATTCACTGAAGCTTTCTTT. Its translation: CASSQTQGFTEAFF. Drawing the rest from reference TRBV14 and TRBJ1-1, the complete variable domain is EAGVTQFPSHSVIEKGQTVTLRCDPISGHDNLYWYRRVMGKEIKFLLHFVKESKQDESGMPNNRFLAERTGGTYSTLKVQPAELEDSGVYFCASSQTQGFTEAFFGQGTRLTVV.

The chain uses TRBV4-1 and TRBJ1-4; TRBD1 matches at 9 bases. CDR3 length: 15 amino acids. V lost 3 bases, J lost 3 bases, and 2 bases stayed unmatched. Germline V CDR1 and CDR2: MGHRA, YSYEKL. The CDR3: CASSQDRGANEKLFF. In DNA form, the CDR3 reads TGCGCCAGCAGCCAGGACAGGGGCGCTAATGAAAAACTGTTTTTT.

In nucleotides, the CDR3 is TGTGCCAGCAGTTCCGTCGGGGGTCAGCCCCAGCATTTT. It specifies CASSSVGGQPQHF. The rearrangement joins TRBV7-8 to TRBJ1-5; D may be TRBD1 (5 bases). The CDR3 contains 13 residues. The germline V gene has CDR1 SGHVS and CDR2 FQNEAQ. V was clipped by 6 bases and J by 6 bases, with 12 bases between them.

This chain connects TRBV30 to TRBJ2-2; 7 bases match TRBD2. Germline CDR1 is GTSNPN and CDR2 is SVGIG (reference sequence). Trimming cost V 1 base and J 7 bases; bases outside gene matches: 9. This CDR3 has 15 amino acids. The CDR3 protein is CAWSGTSYDVGELFF. In DNA form, the CDR3 reads TGTGCCTGGAGTGGGACTAGTTACGACGTCGGGGAGCTGTTTTTT.

This chain joins TRBV5-6 and TRBJ2-7; 7 bases are shared with TRBD2. CDR3 length equals 15 residues. The V and J ends lost 0 bases and 4 bases, in that order; junction bases with no gene match: 7. Germline CDR1 SGHDT, CDR2 YYEEEE. CDR3 residues: CASSLGVGGGYEQYF. CDR3 DNA: TGTGCCAGCAGCTTGGGCGTCGGCGGGGGATACGAGCAGTACTTC.

The chain combines TRBV6-1 with TRBJ2-7, with TRBD2 matching 10 bases. This CDR3 region has 15 residues. Trimming cost V 4 bases and J 2 bases; bases outside gene matches: 5. CDR1 is MNHNS and CDR2 is SASEGT in the germline V gene. DNA for the CDR3: TGTGCCAGCAGTGTGTCTAGCGGGGGTACCTACGAGCAGTACTTC. Encoded protein: CASSVSSGGTYEQYF.

The CDR3 DNA follows: TGTGCCAGCACGGGAGTAGGCAAAAACATTCAGTACTTC. Its protein product is CASTGVGKNIQYF. V usage is TRBV27 and J usage is TRBJ2-4, with D perhaps matching TRBD2 (6 bases). The ends were cut back, 7 bases at V and 3 bases at J, with 10 bases in the middle. CDR1 and CDR2 from the germline V gene are MNHEY and SMNVEV (reference sequence). The CDR3 loop spans 13 amino acids.